These 16 T cell receptor beta chains were all obtained from the same sample, sequenced in a study of breast tumors, draining lymph nodes, adjacent tissues. MiXCR was run by TCRdb on the multiplex PCR reads, yielding one entry per CDR3 protein. The profile shows 160,000 or so distinct CDR3 sequences, about 33% of them singletons. Axillary draining lymph nodes of breast cancer patients supplied the node samples. Material: axillary lymph node tissue. These receptors were taken from a female donor with breast cancer. Some clones in this sample may be carry-over from other donors' samples.

In this sample, this clonotype turned up many times. V gene TRBV20-1 combines with J gene TRBJ2-7, with a weak D call TRBD2 (6 bases). The CDR3 loop spans 13 amino acids. The V gene lost 8 bases and the J gene lost 3 bases, with 17 bases spanning the gap. Germline CDR1 and CDR2: DFQATT and SNEGSKA (reference sequence). CDR3 amino acids: CSTARGSGYEQYF. The CDR3 DNA reads as TGCAGTACCGCCCGGGGGAGTGGCTACGAGCAGTACTTC.

On this clonotype itself: A much larger clonotype is one base distant, so this may be a read error. This chain joins TRBV6-1 and TRBJ2-1; 12 nucleotides match TRBD2. With V trimmed by 5 bases and J by 9 bases, 8 bases remained unmatched. Germline V CDR1 and CDR2: MNHNS, SASEGT. This CDR3 comprises 15 residues. The chain's CDR3 is CASSWTSGVNTEQFF. The CDR3 DNA follows: TGTGCCAGCAGTTGGACTAGCGGGGTAAACACTGAGCAGTTCTTC.

This clonotype showed up just once. A junction end diverges from the germline sequence, so it may reflect a read error. This rearrangement joins TRBV6-1 to TRBJ2-7, with 7 bases matching TRBD1. This CDR3 comprises 16 residues. The germline gives CDR1 MNHNS, CDR2 SASEGT. CDR3 loop: CANSSRGLLKSYEQYF. CDR3 DNA sequence: TGTGCCAACAGTTCGAGGGGGCTCCTTAAGTCCTACGAGCAGTACTTC.

This clonotype has ten or more counts. J is TRBJ2-1 and V is TRBV9; 10 positions match TRBD2. Germline trimming cut 2 bases from V and 5 bases from J; bases unmatched to any gene: 4. This CDR3 is built from 15 residues. CDR1 is SGDLS, CDR2 YYNGEE, per germline. CDR3 loop: CASSVRLAGDNEQFF. The CDR3 DNA is TGTGCCAGCAGCGTTAGGCTAGCGGGAGACAATGAGCAGTTCTTC.

This clonotype was detected ten times or more. This chain links TRBV20-1 with TRBJ1-4; 10 bases align to TRBD1. The CDR3 extends over 15 amino acids. J was trimmed by 8 bases and V by 1 base; bases with no gene match: 7. Germline values: CDR1 DFQATT, CDR2 SNEGSKA (reference sequence). This CDR3 is CSARGWTGGGEKLFF. The CDR3 coding sequence is TGCAGTGCTAGAGGGTGGACAGGGGGGGGCGAAAAACTGTTTTTT.

This clonotype was observed a few times. This sequence joins TRBV19 and TRBJ1-1; D not resolved. The CDR3 contains 13 residues. V was pared by 7 bases and J by 3 bases, with 12 bases between. Germline loops: CDR1 LNHDA, CDR2 SQIVND (reference sequence). For the CDR3, the DNA is TGTGCCAGTAATGAAGGAGCGGACACTGAAGCTTTCTTT. Translation: CASNEGADTEAFF.

The chain links TRBV28 to TRBJ1-5, with 8 bases that match TRBD1. This CDR3 spans 16 amino acids. Trimming at V came to 7 bases and at J to 5 bases, leaving 13 bases not matched to a gene. Per the germline V gene, CDR1 is MDHEN and CDR2 is SYDVKM. CDR3 in amino acids: CASTPIDRGIDQPQHF. The CDR3 DNA follows: TGTGCCAGCACCCCAATTGACAGGGGTATTGATCAGCCCCAGCATTTT. The entire variable domain, with the rest obtained from reference TRBV28 and TRBJ1-5, is as follows: DVKVTQSSRYLVKRTGEKVFLECVQDMDHENMFWYRQDPGLGLRLIYFSYDVKMKEKGDIPEGYSVSREKKERFSLILESASTNQTSMYLCASTPIDRGIDQPQHFGDGTRLSIL.

Regarding this clonotype: Just one base apart from a much larger clone, this may be a read error. V is TRBV11-2 and J is TRBJ2-7, with 7 bases fitting TRBD1. This CDR3 is 13 amino acids long. With 5 bases clipped from V and 6 bases from J, the junction kept 7 bases outside the gene matches. CDR1 SGHAT and CDR2 FQNNGV come from the germline V gene. CDR3 residues: CASSPGTDSEQYF. The CDR3 DNA sequence: TGTGCCAGCAGCCCAGGGACAGACTCCGAGCAGTACTTC.

Points on this clonotype: This may be a read error: a much more frequent sequence differs by one nucleotide. The rearrangement uses TRBV11-2 and TRBJ1-2, with 7 bases aligning to TRBD1. This CDR3 comprises 15 residues. CDR1 and CDR2 (germline): SGHAT, FQNNGV. The ends lost 5 bases at V and 2 bases at J; junction bases unmatched: 8. DNA for the CDR3: TGTGCCAGCAGCGCCGCCGGCAGGGGGAACTATGGCTACACCTTC. Its protein is CASSAAGRGNYGYTF.

Note on this clonotype: A much more abundant neighbour one base away suggests this may be a read error. DNA for the CDR3: TGTGCCAGCAGCCCCGGGACAGGGCTTAATGAAAAACTGTTTTTT. Translating it yields CASSPGTGLNEKLFF. The chain has TRBV6-5 and TRBJ1-4; 9 bases line up with TRBD1. In germline, CDR1 is MNHEY, CDR2 SVGAGI. The length of the CDR3 is 15 residues. After removal of 6 bases from V and 4 bases from J, the junction contained 6 bases not matched to a gene.

This clonotype was detected many times. The V gene is TRBV15, the J gene TRBJ2-7; unclear D gene. Germline values: CDR1 LNHNV, CDR2 YYDKDF (reference sequence). The CDR3 is 14 amino acids. Trimming removed 0 bases from V and 3 bases from J, with 9 bases in between. CDR3 protein: CATSRDRVFYEQYF. In DNA, the CDR3 is TGTGCCACCAGCAGAGATAGGGTGTTCTACGAGCAGTACTTC.

Many counts were recorded for this clonotype. The chain employs TRBV6-1 and TRBJ2-2, with 11 positions matching TRBD2. Germline-derived CDR1 and CDR2 are MNHNS and SASEGT. The junction had 11 bases not matched to a gene; V was cut back by 5 bases and J by 6 bases. The CDR3 consists of 17 residues. The DNA for the CDR3 is TGTGCCAGCAGTCATCTTAGCGGGGGGGCGAAGGCCGGGGAGCTGTTTTTT. The encoded protein is CASSHLSGGAKAGELFF.

Points on this clonotype: A much larger clone differs by one base, so this may be a read error. The V and J genes are TRBV12-3 or TRBV12-4 and TRBJ2-1; 8 positions agree with TRBD2. J lost 4 bases, V lost 6 bases, and 8 bases had no gene match. The CDR3 spans 15 residues. The CDR3 sequence: CASRDVLAAYNEQFF. The CDR3 DNA sequence: TGTGCCAGCAGAGACGTACTAGCGGCGTACAATGAGCAGTTCTTC.

This clonotype occurred many times. The rearrangement uses TRBV30 and TRBJ2-1; TRBD1 might be the D (5 bases). V gave up 4 bases and J gave up 8 bases, with 15 bases separating them. CDR3 length: 13 amino acids. The germline CDR1 and CDR2 sequences are GTSNPN and SVGIG (reference sequence). CDR3 nucleotides: TGTGCCTGGAACTCCGCCAGGGCCCATGAGCAGTTCTTC. Its protein product is CAWNSARAHEQFF. The variable domain in full, with the rest retrieved from reference TRBV30 and TRBJ2-1, is SQTIHQWPATLVQPVGSPLSLECTVEGTSNPNLYWYRQAAGRGLQLLFYSVGIGQISSEVPQNLSASRPQDRQFILSSKKLLLSDSGFYLCAWNSARAHEQFFGPGTRLTVL.

In this sample, this clonotype turned up many times. The chain combines TRBV4-2 with TRBJ2-1, with D maybe TRBD2 (7 bases). The CDR3 spans 15 residues. Germline CDR1 LGHNA, CDR2 YNFKEQ. V dropped 1 base and J dropped 9 bases, with 16 bases sitting between them. The CDR3 DNA sequence: TGTGCCAGCAGCCAAGTAGGGGGGGGGCAGGTTGAGCAGTTCTTC. Translating gives CASSQVGGGQVEQFF.

This clonotype showed up just once. The rearrangement links TRBV9 to TRBJ1-4; D is undetermined. V gave up 0 bases and J gave up 4 bases, with 10 bases separating them. In germline, CDR1 is SGDLS, CDR2 YYNGEE. The CDR3 has 15 residues. CDR3 sequence (DNA): TGTGCCAGCAGCGTAGGGACGGCCTTTAATGAAAAACTGTTTTTT. The encoded protein is CASSVGTAFNEKLFF.